This TCR beta chain was obtained from a study of graft-versus-host responses after intestinal transplantation. Study in general: Recipients received multivisceral, liver-intestinal, or isolated intestinal transplants.

The CDR3 is 10 residues long. Germline V gives CDR1 SGDLS, CDR2 YYNGEE. V gave up 3 bases and J gave up 9 bases, with 6 bases separating them. Here immunoSEQ multiplex PCR was the method, and the copy in TCRdb shows in-frame clones only, minus some. The sample comprises about 120,000 clones, around 95% of which are singletons, and more than 2.5% rests with the top ten. The study's findings and limits: An association linked early post-transplant HvG declines with peak circulating GvH clone levels. Allografts of one patient group, those with graft-donor T cell macrochimerism, had high graft-versus-host to host-versus-graft clonal ratios.

Remarks on this clone: Its specificity is unknown.

Material: unstimulated CD8+ T cells sorted from spleen or lymph node cells, obtained before intestinal transplant. The chain has TRBV9 and TRBJ1-2; no clear D gene. This sequence originates from a human donor who received an intestinal transplant. CDR3 sequence reads: CASSADRYTF. CDR3 DNA: TGTGCCAGCAGCGCCGACCGCTACACCTTC. The whole variable domain, filled in from reference TRBV9 and TRBJ1-2, reads DSGVTQTPKHLITATGQRVTLRCSPRSGDLSVYWYQQSLDQGLQFLIQYYNGEERAKGNILERFSAQQFPDLHSELNLSSLELGDSALYFCASSADRYTFGSGTRLTVV.